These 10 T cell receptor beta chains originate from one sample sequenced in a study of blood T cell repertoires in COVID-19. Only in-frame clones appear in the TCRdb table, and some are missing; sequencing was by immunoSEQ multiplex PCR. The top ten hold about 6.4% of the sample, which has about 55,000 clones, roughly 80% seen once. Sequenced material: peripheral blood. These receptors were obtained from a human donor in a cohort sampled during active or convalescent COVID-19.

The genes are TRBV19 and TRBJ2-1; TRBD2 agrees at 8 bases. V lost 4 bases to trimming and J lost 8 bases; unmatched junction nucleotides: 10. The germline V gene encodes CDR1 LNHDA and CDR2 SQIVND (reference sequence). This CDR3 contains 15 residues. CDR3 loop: CASSNTGTRIHEQFF. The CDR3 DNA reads TGTGCCAGTAGTAATACCGGGACTAGAATACATGAGCAGTTCTTC.

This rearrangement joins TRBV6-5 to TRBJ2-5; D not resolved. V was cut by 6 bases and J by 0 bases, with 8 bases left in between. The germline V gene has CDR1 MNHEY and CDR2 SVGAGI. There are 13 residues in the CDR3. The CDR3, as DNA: TGTGCCAGCAGCCGAGGAGACCAAGAGACCCAGTACTTC. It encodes CASSRGDQETQYF.

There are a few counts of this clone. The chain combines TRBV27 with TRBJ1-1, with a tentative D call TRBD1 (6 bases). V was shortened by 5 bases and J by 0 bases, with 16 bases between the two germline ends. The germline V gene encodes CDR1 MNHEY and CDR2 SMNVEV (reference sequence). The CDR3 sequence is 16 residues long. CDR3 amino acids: CASSPWTAKMNTEAFF. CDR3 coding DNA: TGTGCCAGCAGTCCCTGGACAGCCAAGATGAACACTGAAGCTTTCTTT.

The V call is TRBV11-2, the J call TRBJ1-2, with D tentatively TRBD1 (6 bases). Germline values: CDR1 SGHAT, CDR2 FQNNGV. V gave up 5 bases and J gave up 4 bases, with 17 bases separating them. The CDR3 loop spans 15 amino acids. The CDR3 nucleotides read TGTGCCAGCAGCCCCGGACAGCCAGGGACCTATGGCTACACCTTC. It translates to CASSPGQPGTYGYTF. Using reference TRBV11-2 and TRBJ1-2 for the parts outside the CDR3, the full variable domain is EAGVAQSPRYKIIEKRQSVAFWCNPISGHATLYWYQQILGQGPKLLIQFQNNGVVDDSQLPKDRFSAERLKGVDSTLKIQPAKLEDSAVYLCASSPGQPGTYGYTFGSGTRLTVV.

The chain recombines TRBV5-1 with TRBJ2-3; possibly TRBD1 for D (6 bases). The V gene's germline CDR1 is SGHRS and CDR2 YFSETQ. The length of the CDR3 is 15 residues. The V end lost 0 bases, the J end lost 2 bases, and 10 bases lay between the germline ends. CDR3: CASSLGGRVTDTQYF. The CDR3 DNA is TGCGCCAGCAGCTTGGGGGGGCGGGTCACAGATACGCAGTATTTT.

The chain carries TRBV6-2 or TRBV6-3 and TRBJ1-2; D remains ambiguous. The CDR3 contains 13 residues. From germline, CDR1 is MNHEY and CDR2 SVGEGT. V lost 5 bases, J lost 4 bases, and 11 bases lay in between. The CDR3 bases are TGTGCCAGCAGTCTCACGGAGTCCTATGGCTACACCTTC. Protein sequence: CASSLTESYGYTF.

CDR3 protein: CASSLGETFGDRGRKLFF. The CDR3 coding sequence is TGTGCCAGCAGTTTGGGAGAAACGTTTGGGGACAGGGGGAGAAAACTGTTTTTT. The rearrangement links TRBV28 to TRBJ1-4, with 11 bases lining up with TRBD1. The CDR3 has 18 amino acids. J lost 10 bases, V lost 3 bases, and 16 bases had no gene match. Per the germline V gene, CDR1 is MDHEN and CDR2 is SYDVKM.

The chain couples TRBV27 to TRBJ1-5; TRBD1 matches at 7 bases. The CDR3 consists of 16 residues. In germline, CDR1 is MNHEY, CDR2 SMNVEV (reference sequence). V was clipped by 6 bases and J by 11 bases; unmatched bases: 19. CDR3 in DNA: TGTGCCAGCAGCCCCTCGGGAGGGGGCTCTCCCCAGGCCCAGCATTTT. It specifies CASSPSGGGSPQAQHF.

The chain's CDR3 is CASSPPTGVTGELFF. Written as DNA, the CDR3 is TGTGCCAGCAGCCCACCGACAGGGGTCACCGGGGAGCTGTTTTTT. V is TRBV4-2 and J is TRBJ2-2, with 8 nucleotides matching TRBD1. Losses at the gene ends were 4 bases for V and 4 bases for J; bases not matched to a gene: 5. The CDR3 runs to 15 residues. Germline assignment: CDR1 LGHNA and CDR2 YNFKEQ.

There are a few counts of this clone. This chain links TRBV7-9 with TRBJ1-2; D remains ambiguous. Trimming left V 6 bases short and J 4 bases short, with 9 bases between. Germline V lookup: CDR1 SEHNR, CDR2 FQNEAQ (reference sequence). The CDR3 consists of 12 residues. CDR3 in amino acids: CASSLDLYGYTF. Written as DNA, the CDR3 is TGTGCCAGCAGTCTAGATCTCTATGGCTACACCTTC.